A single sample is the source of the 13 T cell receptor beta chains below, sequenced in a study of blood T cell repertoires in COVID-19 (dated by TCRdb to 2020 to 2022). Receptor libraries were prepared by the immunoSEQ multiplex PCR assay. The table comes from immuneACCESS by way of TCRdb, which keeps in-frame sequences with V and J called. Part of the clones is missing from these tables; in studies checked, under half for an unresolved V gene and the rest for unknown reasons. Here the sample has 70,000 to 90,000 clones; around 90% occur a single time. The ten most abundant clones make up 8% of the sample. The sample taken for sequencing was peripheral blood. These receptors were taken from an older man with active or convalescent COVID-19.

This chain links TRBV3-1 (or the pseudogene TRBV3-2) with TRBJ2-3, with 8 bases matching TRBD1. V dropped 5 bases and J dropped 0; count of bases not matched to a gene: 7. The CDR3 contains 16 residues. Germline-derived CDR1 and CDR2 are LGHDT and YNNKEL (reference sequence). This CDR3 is CASSERTGSSTDTQYF. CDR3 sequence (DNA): TGTGCCAGCAGCGAACGGACAGGGTCTAGCACAGATACGCAGTATTTT.

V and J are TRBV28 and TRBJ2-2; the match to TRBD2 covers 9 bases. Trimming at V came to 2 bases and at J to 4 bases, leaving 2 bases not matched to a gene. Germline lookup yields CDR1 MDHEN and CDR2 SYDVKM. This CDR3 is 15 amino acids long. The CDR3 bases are TGTGCCAGCAGTTTAGCGGGGGGGCGCACCGGGGAGCTGTTTTTT. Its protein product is CASSLAGGRTGELFF.

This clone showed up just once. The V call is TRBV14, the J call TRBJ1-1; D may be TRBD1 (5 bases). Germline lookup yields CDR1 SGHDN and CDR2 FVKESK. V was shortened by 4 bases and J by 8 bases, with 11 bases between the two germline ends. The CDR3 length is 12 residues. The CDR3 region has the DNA TGTGCCAGCAGCCGCTCAAGGGGAGAAGCTTTCTTT. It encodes CASSRSRGEAFF. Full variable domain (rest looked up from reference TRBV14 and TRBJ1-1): EAGVTQFPSHSVIEKGQTVTLRCDPISGHDNLYWYRRVMGKEIKFLLHFVKESKQDESGMPNNRFLAERTGGTYSTLKVQPAELEDSGVYFCASSRSRGEAFFGQGTRLTVV.

Written as DNA, the CDR3 is TGTGCCAGCAGCCCCGCTGCAGCAGATACGCAGTATTTT. Protein: CASSPAAADTQYF. The chain couples TRBV11-2 to TRBJ2-3; D gene unclear. The CDR3 runs to 13 residues. Germline values: CDR1 SGHAT, CDR2 FQNNGV. Trimming shortened V by 5 bases and J by 4 bases, and 10 bases separated the two germline ends.

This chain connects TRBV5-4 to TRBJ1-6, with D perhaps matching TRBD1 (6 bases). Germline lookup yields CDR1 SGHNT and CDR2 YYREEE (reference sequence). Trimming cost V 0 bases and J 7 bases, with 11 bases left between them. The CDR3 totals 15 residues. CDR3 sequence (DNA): TGTGCCAGCAGCTTGGTGGGACACCTAAATTCACCCCTCCACTTT. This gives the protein CASSLVGHLNSPLHF. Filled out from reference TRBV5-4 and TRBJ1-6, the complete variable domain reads ETGVTQSPTHLIKTRGQQVTLRCSSQSGHNTVSWYQQALGQGPQFIFQYYREEENGRGNFPPRFSGLQFPNYSSELNVNALELDDSALYLCASSLVGHLNSPLHFGNGTRLTVT.

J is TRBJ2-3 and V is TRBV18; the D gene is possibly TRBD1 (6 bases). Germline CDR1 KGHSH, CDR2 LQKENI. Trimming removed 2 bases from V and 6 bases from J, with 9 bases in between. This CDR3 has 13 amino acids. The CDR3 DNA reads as TGTGCCAGCTCACCAGGGGGCGGGGATACGCAGTATTTT. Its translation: CASSPGGGDTQYF.

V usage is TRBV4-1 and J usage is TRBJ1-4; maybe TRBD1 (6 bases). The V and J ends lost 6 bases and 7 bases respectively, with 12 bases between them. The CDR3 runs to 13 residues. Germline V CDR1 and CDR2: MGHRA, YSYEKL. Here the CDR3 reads CASRTGSGEKLFF. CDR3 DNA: TGCGCCAGCAGAACAGGGTCGGGTGAAAAACTGTTTTTT.

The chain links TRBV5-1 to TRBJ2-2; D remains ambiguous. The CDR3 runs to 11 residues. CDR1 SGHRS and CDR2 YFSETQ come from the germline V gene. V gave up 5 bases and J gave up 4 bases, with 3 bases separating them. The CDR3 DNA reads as TGCGCCAGCAGGCGCACCGGGGAGCTGTTTTTT. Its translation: CASRRTGELFF.

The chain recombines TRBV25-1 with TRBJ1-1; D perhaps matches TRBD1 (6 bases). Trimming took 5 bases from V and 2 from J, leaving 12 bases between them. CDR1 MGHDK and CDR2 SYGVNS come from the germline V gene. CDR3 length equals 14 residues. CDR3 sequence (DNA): TGTGCCAGCAGTCCTCCTGGGGGCAACACTGAAGCTTTCTTT. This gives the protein CASSPPGGNTEAFF.

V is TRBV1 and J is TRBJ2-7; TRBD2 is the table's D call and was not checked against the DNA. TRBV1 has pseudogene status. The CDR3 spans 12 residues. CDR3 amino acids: CTSSRMRYEQYV. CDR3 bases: TGCACCAGCAGCCGCATGAGGTACGAGCAGTACGTC.

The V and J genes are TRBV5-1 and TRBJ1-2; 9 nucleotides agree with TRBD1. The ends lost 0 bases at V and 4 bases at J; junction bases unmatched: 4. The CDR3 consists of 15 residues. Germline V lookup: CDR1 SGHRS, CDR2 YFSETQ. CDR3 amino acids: CASSLEGTGPYGYTF. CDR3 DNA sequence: TGCGCCAGCAGCTTGGAAGGGACAGGGCCCTATGGCTACACCTTC.

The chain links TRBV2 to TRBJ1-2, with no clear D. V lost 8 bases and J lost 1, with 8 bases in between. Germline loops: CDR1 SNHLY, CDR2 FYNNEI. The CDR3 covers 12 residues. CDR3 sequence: CASVRLNYGYTF. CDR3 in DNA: TGTGCCAGCGTCAGGCTTAACTATGGCTACACCTTC.

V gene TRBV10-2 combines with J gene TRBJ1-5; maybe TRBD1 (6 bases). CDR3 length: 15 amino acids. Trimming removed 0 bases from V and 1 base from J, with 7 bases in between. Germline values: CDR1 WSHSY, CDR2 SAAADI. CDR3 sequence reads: CASSESTGSNQPQHF. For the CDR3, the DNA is TGCGCCAGCAGTGAGTCGACAGGAAGCAATCAGCCCCAGCATTTT.